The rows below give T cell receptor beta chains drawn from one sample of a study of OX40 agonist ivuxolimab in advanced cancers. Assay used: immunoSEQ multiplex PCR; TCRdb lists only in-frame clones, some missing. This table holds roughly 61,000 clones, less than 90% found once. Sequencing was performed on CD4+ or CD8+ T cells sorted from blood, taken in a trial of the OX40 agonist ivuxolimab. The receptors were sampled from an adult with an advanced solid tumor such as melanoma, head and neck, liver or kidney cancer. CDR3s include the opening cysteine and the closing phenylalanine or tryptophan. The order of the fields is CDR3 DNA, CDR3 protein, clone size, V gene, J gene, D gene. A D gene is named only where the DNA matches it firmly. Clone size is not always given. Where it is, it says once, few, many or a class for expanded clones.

TGCGCCAGCAGCTTGGGGCCGACCCAGTACTTC,CASSLGPTQYF,.,TRBV5-1,TRBJ2-5,.
TGCGCCAGCAGCCAAGAGGCAGGGGGCAATCAGCCCCAGCATTTT,CASSQEAGGNQPQHF,.,TRBV4-3,TRBJ1-5,.
TGTGCCAGCAGACCCTTTACAGGGCCTAATGAGCAGTTCTTC,CASRPFTGPNEQFF,.,TRBV6-6,TRBJ2-1,.
TGTGCCAGCAGTTCTCCAGGGGGTAACTATGGCTACACCTTC,CASSSPGGNYGYTF,.,TRBV28,TRBJ1-2,TRBD1
TGTGCCAGCACCAGCTGGGGGTATGGCTACACCTTC,CASTSWGYGYTF,once,TRBV5-8,TRBJ1-2,.
TGTGCCAGCAGTCCACGGACATTACGTAGCAATGAGCAGTTCTTC,CASSPRTLRSNEQFF,.,TRBV6-1,TRBJ2-1,.
TGTGCCAGCAGTGCCGACTCCCGGGGGGCCTCAGAAGCTTTCTTT,CASSADSRGASEAFF,.,TRBV7-3,TRBJ1-1,.
TGTGCCAGCAGTTTCCGACCTCGAGATACGCAGTATTTT,CASSFRPRDTQYF,.,TRBV28,TRBJ2-3,.
TGTGCCAGCAGCGTATCCACAGGGTTCGAGCAGTACTTC,CASSVSTGFEQYF,once,TRBV7-8,TRBJ2-7,.
TGTGCCATCAGTGAACAGTCTGGCGGTACTAGCACAGATACGCAGTATTTT,CAISEQSGGTSTDTQYF,.,TRBV10-3,TRBJ2-3,.
TGTGCCAGCAGTGAATATTGGACAGGGGGCTATGAGCAGTTCTTC,CASSEYWTGGYEQFF,.,TRBV6-1,TRBJ2-1,TRBD1
TGTGCCATCAGTGAGTCACAGGGTGGAAACACCATATATTTT,CAISESQGGNTIYF,.,TRBV10-3,TRBJ1-3,.
TGTGCCAGCAGTTATACCCCGACACCGCCCCGCGAGCAGTACTTC,CASSYTPTPPREQYF,.,TRBV5-8,TRBJ2-7,.
TGTGCCAGCAGTCCGTCGACAGGGCAGGGCGGTACGCAGTATTTT,CASSPSTGQGGTQYF,.,TRBV6-1,TRBJ2-3,TRBD1
TGTGCCAGCAGTGGGACAGCGGGAAACACCATATATTTT,CASSGTAGNTIYF,once,TRBV6-1,TRBJ1-3,.
TGTGCCAGCAGCCCTCTTGGGATCGGCAGCTATGGCTACACCTTC,CASSPLGIGSYGYTF,.,TRBV6-5,TRBJ1-2,.
TGTGCCAGCAAATTACAGGGTAAGGGGACTGAAGCTTTCTTT,CASKLQGKGTEAFF,.,TRBV6-1,TRBJ1-1,.
TGTGCCAGCAGTCCCCCGGCCTCCTACAATGAGCAGTTCTTC,CASSPPASYNEQFF,.,TRBV28,TRBJ2-1,.
TGTGCCAGCAGCTTAGCGAATCTGGAGGCGTCCATCTATGGCTACACCTTC,CASSLANLEASIYGYTF,.,TRBV11-2,TRBJ1-2,.
TGTGCCAGCAGCGGGGCCCGGACTAGCAACAACGAGCAGTACTTC,CASSGARTSNNEQYF,.,TRBV11-2,TRBJ2-7,TRBD2
TGTGCCAGTGGGAGTTCACTCGGAGCACTCACAGATACGCAGTATTTT,CASGSSLGALTDTQYF,once,TRBV19,TRBJ2-3,.
TGTGCCAGCAGACCCAGGTTTTGGGGCACTGAAGCTTTCTTT,CASRPRFWGTEAFF,once,TRBV14,TRBJ1-1,.
TGCAGCGTTGAACACTCCAATGAGCAGTTCTTC,CSVEHSNEQFF,.,TRBV29-1,TRBJ2-1,.
TGTGCCAGCAGTTTAAGTTGGCTTGGGGACAGGGAGGGGACAGGGCAAGTACTCTACGAGCAGTACTTC,CASSLSWLGDREGTGQVLYEQYF,.,TRBV28,TRBJ2-7,TRBD1
TGTGCCAGCAGCGAAAGGCCCCCCTTCCGCTACAATGAGCAGTTCTTC,CASSERPPFRYNEQFF,.,TRBV7-2,TRBJ2-1,.
TGTGCCAGCAGCTCACAGGGCTTGAATGAAAAACTGTTTTTT,CASSSQGLNEKLFF,.,TRBV6-5,TRBJ1-4,.
TGTGCCAGCAGCTCGCAGGCAGATACGCAGTATTTT,CASSSQADTQYF,once,TRBV5-4,TRBJ2-3,.
TGTGCCACCGGGGGACAGGGCCTTTATGGCTACACCTTC,CATGGQGLYGYTF,.,TRBV10-3,TRBJ1-2,TRBD1
TGTGCCAGCAGCTTAGGGTGGGCAGCAAATTCACCCCTCCACTTT,CASSLGWAANSPLHF,.,TRBV7-9,TRBJ1-6,.
TGTGCCAGTACCGGGAGGGTCCGAGATACGCAGTATTTT,CASTGRVRDTQYF,.,TRBV19,TRBJ2-3,TRBD2
TGTGCCAGCAGCTTAGACCGTCAGGGGGATACGCAGTATTTT,CASSLDRQGDTQYF,few,TRBV11-2,TRBJ2-3,.
TGTGCCAGCGGGCTGCAGGGGGCAACAGATACGCAGTATTTT,CASGLQGATDTQYF,.,TRBV7-9,TRBJ2-3,TRBD1
TGTGCCAGCAGCTTAGCAGGGAGGTACGAGCAGTACTTC,CASSLAGRYEQYF,.,TRBV7-9,TRBJ2-7,.
TGTGCCAGCAGTTTAAGGGGGACTGAAGCTTTCTTT,CASSLRGTEAFF,.,TRBV27,TRBJ1-1,.
TGTGCCAGTAGTCCTGGGACCCCCTACGAGCAGTACTTC,CASSPGTPYEQYF,.,TRBV19,TRBJ2-7,.
TGTGCCAGCAGCCAACCCCTCGGACTCCGGGAGCAGTACTTC,CASSQPLGLREQYF,.,TRBV7-2,TRBJ2-7,.
TGTGCAAGTCGCCCCCCCGACAGGGGGCCAGCGGGAGCTTACGAGCAGTACTTC,CASRPPDRGPAGAYEQYF,once,TRBV12-2,TRBJ2-7,.
TGTGCCAGTACCGGACCGGGCCTCAACTATGGCTACACCTTC,CASTGPGLNYGYTF,.,TRBV6-5,TRBJ1-2,.
TGTGCCAGCAGCCAGACAGGGTTTTACAATGAGCAGTTCTTC,CASSQTGFYNEQFF,.,TRBV5-6,TRBJ2-1,TRBD1
TGCGCCAGCAGCTTCAGGTTCTCCTATAATTCACCCCTCCACTTT,CASSFRFSYNSPLHF,.,TRBV5-1,TRBJ1-6,.
TGTGCCAGCATAGCGGGGGCCGGTCAGCCCCAGCATTTT,CASIAGAGQPQHF,.,TRBV2,TRBJ1-5,.
TGTGCCAGCAGTTTAGTAGACTCCTATACGCAGTATTTT,CASSLVDSYTQYF,.,TRBV27,TRBJ2-3,.
TGTGCCTTTCCGGGACAGGGGAACACCGGGGAGCTGTTTTTT,CAFPGQGNTGELFF,.,TRBV30,TRBJ2-2,TRBD1
TGTGCCAGCAGCTTGTTTAAGCGTACTAGCGGGAGGACCATTCCAGATACGCAGTATTTT,CASSLFKRTSGRTIPDTQYF,.,TRBV13,TRBJ2-3,TRBD2
TGTGCCAGTAGTACGATGGAGGGGGGACTAGTCACAGATACGCAGTATTTT,CASSTMEGGLVTDTQYF,.,TRBV19,TRBJ2-3,TRBD2
TGTGCCAGCATTGGACCGGGACAGGGGACCGGGGAGCTGTTTTTT,CASIGPGQGTGELFF,.,TRBV6-1,TRBJ2-2,TRBD1
TGTGCCAGCAGCTTACATAGTGAAGCTTTCTTT,CASSLHSEAFF,once,TRBV7-2,TRBJ1-1,.
TGTGCCAGTAGTATCTCTCAGGATCAGCCCCAGCATTTT,CASSISQDQPQHF,few,TRBV19,TRBJ1-5,.